Sequencing of this TCR beta chain was carried out in a study of spatial heterogeneity in lung cancer. The time point is: sample taken at primary tumor resection. Tumor, nontumor lung or frozen PBMC supplied whole RNA that was sequenced unsorted. V was cut by 7 bases and J by 5 bases, with 23 bases left in between. Germline values: CDR1 SQVTM, CDR2 ANQGSEA. This CDR3 is 16 amino acids long. Study-wide findings and caveats: Counts of expanded alpha and beta TCRs within tumors tracked the tumor nonsynonymous mutation count. Among tumor T cells, estimated coverage was approximately 7% for alpha chains and around 13% for beta chains.

This clonotype was counted at least ten times. Its specificity is unknown. From the 5' RACE reads, TCRdb called clonotypes with MiXCR, one entry per CDR3 protein. The sample has roughly 19,000 distinct CDR3 sequences; 5.5% to 6% are singletons. The chain has TRBV29-1 and TRBJ2-2; D might be TRBD1 (7 bases). Sequenced here: lung tumor tissue, sampled at surgery. The origin of this receptor is a female donor with early-stage non-small cell lung cancer. CDR3 sequence reads: CSAHSPGGGRTGELFF. Written as DNA, the CDR3 is TGCAGCGCCCACTCCCCCGGAGGGGGCCGTACCGGGGAGCTGTTTTTT.